Sequencing of this TCR beta chain was carried out in a study of radiotherapy plus CTLA-4 blockade in lung cancer. As for the study in general: Disease control reached approximately 29%, with objective responses in roughly 19%.

Lung cancer patients with chemo-refractory metastatic non-small-cell disease were given focal radiation plus CTLA-4 blockade with ipilimumab. Assay used: immunoSEQ multiplex PCR; TCRdb lists only in-frame clones, some missing. Of some 51,000 clones listed, about 76% are singletons. The study, taken as a whole, reports: After radiotherapy and ipilimumab, tumor-derived clones expanded in peripheral blood. Dynamics of early blood T cell clones, together with interferon-beta, were reportedly the best predictors of response.

This clone was picked up one time. The target antigen is unknown. Sequenced material: peripheral blood, taken from a patient treated with radiotherapy plus ipilimumab. The receptor comes from a human donor with non-small cell lung cancer who had a complete response to radiotherapy plus ipilimumab.

The CDR3 reads CASSEDGGHYGYTF. The CDR3 nucleotides are TGTGCCAGCAGTGAAGACGGGGGGCACTATGGCTACACCTTC. This rearrangement joins TRBV6-1 to TRBJ1-2, with D tentatively TRBD1 (6 bases). The V gene lost 1 base and the J gene lost 3 bases, with 9 bases spanning the gap. Germline V gene sequence: CDR1 MNHNS, CDR2 SASEGT. The CDR3 covers 14 residues.